The TCR beta chain described here comes from a study of shared clonotypes between healthy human individuals. Overall study: The study enrolled a couple of women and a few men aged 18 to 49.

This clone was seen just once. What it binds is not known. The V end was cut by 10 bases, the J end by 5 bases, with 17 bases between. This CDR3 comprises 14 residues. CDR1 ENHRY and CDR2 SYGVKD come from the germline V gene. Study findings and constraints: The small donor group covered limited genetic and exposure diversity.

TCRdb keeps only in-frame clones here, not all; method: immunoSEQ multiplex PCR. The table records just over 2,000,000 clones, 85% to 95% of them present only once. The rearrangement links TRBV10-3 to TRBJ1-4; the D gene is possibly TRBD1 (5 bases). The sequence came from a man in his late teens or twenties in good health. The sequenced sample was naive CD4+ T cells sorted from blood. Subset specified: CD45RA+ positively selected. The CDR3 bases are TGTGCCACGAGGCAGGGACCCGAAAATGAAAAACTGTTTTTT. Its translation: CATRQGPENEKLFF.